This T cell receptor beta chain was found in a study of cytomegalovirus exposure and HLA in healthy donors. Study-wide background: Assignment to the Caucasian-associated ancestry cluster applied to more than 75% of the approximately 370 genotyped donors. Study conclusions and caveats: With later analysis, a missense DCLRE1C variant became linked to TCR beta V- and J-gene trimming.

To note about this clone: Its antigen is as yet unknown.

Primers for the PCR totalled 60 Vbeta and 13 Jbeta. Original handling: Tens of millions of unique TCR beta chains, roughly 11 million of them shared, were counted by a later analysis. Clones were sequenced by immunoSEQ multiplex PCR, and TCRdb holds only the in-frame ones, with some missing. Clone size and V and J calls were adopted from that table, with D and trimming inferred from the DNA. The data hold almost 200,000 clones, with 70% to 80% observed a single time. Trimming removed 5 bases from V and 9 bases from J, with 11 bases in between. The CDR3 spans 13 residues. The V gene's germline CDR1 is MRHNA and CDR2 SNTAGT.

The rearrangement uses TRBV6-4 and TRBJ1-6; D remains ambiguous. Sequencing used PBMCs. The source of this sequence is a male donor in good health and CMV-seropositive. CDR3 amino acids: CASSTDSVSPLHF. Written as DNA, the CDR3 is TGTGCCAGCAGTACGGACTCCGTTTCACCCCTCCACTTT.